These 23 T cell receptor beta chains were all obtained from the same sample, sequenced in a study of early stage breast cancer tumors. Sequencing used immunoSEQ multiplex PCR; TCRdb keeps in-frame clones, though not all of them. This table has about 25,000 clones, roughly 64% appearing once. The sample consisted of breast tumor tissue. The receptors derive from a person aged 55 to 75 with breast cancer.

The genes are TRBV7-2 and TRBJ2-7, with TRBD2 identical over 9 bases. The CDR3 runs 14 residues. Trimming at V came to 4 bases and at J to 2 bases, leaving 3 bases not matched to a gene. Germline lookup yields CDR1 SGHTA and CDR2 FQGNSA. The CDR3 sequence: CASSSGLAAYEQYF. The CDR3 DNA reads as TGTGCCAGCAGCTCGGGACTAGCTGCCTACGAGCAGTACTTC.

The V gene is TRBV28, the J gene TRBJ2-1, with D unresolved. V was clipped by 4 bases and J by 14 bases, with 18 bases between them. This CDR3 has 13 amino acids. Germline lookup yields CDR1 MDHEN and CDR2 SYDVKM. As DNA, the CDR3 is TGTGCCAGCAGTTCCGACTGGGTAGGTTCGAAGTTCTTC. Translation gives CASSSDWVGSKFF.

The chain links TRBV4-3 to TRBJ1-4; D unclear. Trimming pared 1 base from V and 5 bases from J, leaving 8 bases between. The CDR3 runs to 14 residues. Germline lookup yields CDR1 LGHNA and CDR2 YSLEER. The CDR3: CASSQGIGNEKLFF. In DNA form, the CDR3 reads TGCGCCAGCAGCCAAGGTATCGGGAATGAAAAACTGTTTTTT.

The rearrangement uses TRBV25-1 and TRBJ2-1; D is ambiguous. V was cut by 4 bases and J by 9 bases, with 13 bases left in between. CDR3 length: 13 residues. Per germline, CDR1 MGHDK and CDR2 SYGVNS. CDR3 amino acids: CASSGLYGGEQFF. As DNA, the CDR3 is TGTGCCAGCAGTGGACTCTATGGCGGTGAGCAGTTCTTC.

This chain uses TRBV20-1 with TRBJ2-7; 8 positions agree with TRBD1. The trim removed 3 bases at V and 5 bases at J, leaving 0 bases unmatched. This CDR3 spans 11 amino acids. Germline V gene data show CDR1 as DFQATT and CDR2 as SNEGSKA (reference sequence). CDR3 nucleotides: TGCAGTGCTAGGACAGGGGACGAGCAGTACTTC. This sequence encodes CSARTGDEQYF.

The J gene is TRBJ1-2, the V gene TRBV27; tentative D call: TRBD1 (5 bases). This CDR3 is built from 14 residues. V lost 5 bases and J 4 bases, leaving 14 bases between the germline ends. CDR1 and CDR2 (germline): MNHEY, SMNVEV (reference sequence). The CDR3 is CASSPSPRVYGYTF. The CDR3 region has the DNA TGTGCCAGCAGTCCAAGCCCCAGGGTCTATGGCTACACCTTC.

The rearrangement uses TRBV7-2 and TRBJ2-7, with 7 bases fitting TRBD2. The germline gives CDR1 SGHTA, CDR2 FQGNSA. The CDR3 consists of 15 residues. Losses at the gene ends were 4 bases for V and 2 bases for J; bases not matched to a gene: 8. This CDR3 reads CASSSVGSGPYEQYF. The CDR3 DNA sequence: TGTGCCAGCAGCTCCGTAGGTAGCGGGCCCTACGAGCAGTACTTC.

The V call is TRBV7-8, the J call TRBJ1-4; no definite D call. Trimming removed 1 base from V and 3 bases from J, with 18 bases in between. Germline loops: CDR1 SGHVS, CDR2 FQNEAQ. This CDR3 contains 18 residues. In DNA, the CDR3 is TGTGCCAGCAGCTTAGGTCGGAGAGGGCGTTCTTCTAATGAAAAACTGTTTTTT. Protein product: CASSLGRRGRSSNEKLFF.

This sequence joins TRBV7-6 and TRBJ1-4; 11 nucleotides agree with TRBD1. This CDR3 contains 15 residues. J was trimmed by 8 bases and V by 4 bases; bases with no gene match: 6. Germline values: CDR1 SGHVS, CDR2 FNYEAQ. CDR3 nucleotides: TGTGCCAGCAGCTCCGGACAGGGGGCCCGGGAAAAACTGTTTTTT. It encodes CASSSGQGAREKLFF. The full variable domain, with the rest looked up from reference TRBV7-6 and TRBJ1-4, is GAGVSQSPRYKVTKRGQDVALRCDPISGHVSLYWYRQALGQGPEFLTYFNYEAQQDKSGLPNDRFSAERPEGSISTLTIQRTEQRDSAMYRCASSSGQGAREKLFFGSGTQLSVL.

The chain employs TRBV14 and TRBJ2-2, with 7 bases aligning to TRBD2. This CDR3 has 14 residues. With V trimmed by 8 bases and J by 6 bases, 9 bases remained unmatched. The V gene's germline CDR1 is SGHDN and CDR2 FVKESK. CDR3: CASAKGGSPGELFF. CDR3 nucleotide sequence: TGTGCCAGCGCCAAGGGCGGGAGCCCCGGGGAGCTGTTTTTT.

The chain uses TRBV11-2 and TRBJ2-3; perhaps TRBD1 as D (6 bases). Trimming cost V 7 bases and J 2 bases, with 13 bases left between them. Germline V gives CDR1 SGHAT, CDR2 FQNNGV. The CDR3 loop spans 14 amino acids. The CDR3 nucleotides read TGTGCCAGCACCTTCGGACAGTACACAGATACGCAGTATTTT. Residues: CASTFGQYTDTQYF.

V and J are TRBV28 and TRBJ1-3; unclear D gene. The CDR3 runs 16 residues. The germline V and J ends were trimmed by 5 bases and 4 bases, with 18 bases remaining between them. CDR1 is MDHEN and CDR2 is SYDVKM in the germline V gene. The CDR3 loop reads CASSIPREGKGNTIYF. The DNA for the CDR3 is TGTGCCAGCAGTATCCCCCGTGAGGGAAAGGGAAACACCATATATTTT.

The genes are TRBV4-3 and TRBJ2-7, with 7 bases that match TRBD2. CDR3 size: 15 residues. V lost 4 bases to trimming and J lost 4 bases; unmatched junction nucleotides: 10. Germline V CDR1 and CDR2: LGHNA, YSLEER. The CDR3 loop is CASSPVAGEWYEQYF. The CDR3 DNA follows: TGCGCCAGCAGCCCTGTGGCGGGGGAGTGGTACGAGCAGTACTTC.

This clone was found a few times. The chain employs TRBV19 and TRBJ1-2; TRBD1 matches 9 bases. CDR1 is LNHDA, CDR2 SQIVND, per germline (reference sequence). There are 18 residues in the CDR3. With V trimmed by 3 bases and J by 2 bases, 13 bases remained unmatched. The CDR3 is CASSIGGPDRGENYGYTF. DNA for the CDR3: TGTGCCAGTAGTATTGGGGGACCGGACAGGGGAGAGAACTATGGCTACACCTTC. Combining the CDR3 with reference TRBV19 and TRBJ1-2 gives the whole variable domain DGGITQSPKYLFRKEGQNVTLSCEQNLNHDAMYWYRQDPGQGLRLIYYSQIVNDFQKGDIAEGYSVSREKKESFPLTVTSAQKNPTAFYLCASSIGGPDRGENYGYTFGSGTRLTVV.

The chain is built from TRBV7-9 and TRBJ2-7, with TRBD2 matching 12 bases. Unmatched junction bases numbered 6, after V lost 5 bases and J lost 1 base. There are 16 residues in the CDR3. Germline CDR1 is SEHNR and CDR2 is FQNEAQ (reference sequence). The CDR3 region has the DNA TGTGCCAGCAGCCACGCTGGGACTAGCGGGTCCTACGAGCAGTACTTC. Translated, it gives CASSHAGTSGSYEQYF. The whole variable domain, remainder taken from reference TRBV7-9 and TRBJ2-7, is DTGVSQNPRHKITKRGQNVTFRCDPISEHNRLYWYRQTLGQGPEFLTYFQNEAQLEKSRLLSDRFSAERPKGSFSTLEIQRTEQGDSAMYLCASSHAGTSGSYEQYFGPGTRLTVT.

The rearrangement uses TRBV7-6 and TRBJ2-5, with 8 positions matching TRBD2. The J segment lost 5 bases and the V segment lost 5 bases, leaving 13 bases of the junction unmatched. The CDR3 has 16 residues. Looked up from germline, CDR1 is SGHVS and CDR2 is FNYEAQ. The CDR3 bases are TGTGCCAGCAGCGCCGTCTCTAGCGGGTGGGGTGAGACCCAGTACTTC. This sequence encodes CASSAVSSGWGETQYF.

This clone was counted between two and nine times. The CDR3 is CAWSVKRDNQPQHF. CDR3 DNA sequence: TGTGCCTGGAGTGTAAAACGGGACAATCAGCCCCAGCATTTT. V is TRBV30 and J is TRBJ1-5, with D unclear. This CDR3 spans 14 amino acids. Trimming pared 0 bases from V and 3 bases from J, leaving 9 bases between. In germline, CDR1 is GTSNPN, CDR2 SVGIG (reference sequence).

This clone was observed a few times. The chain combines TRBV5-1 with TRBJ2-7, with 7 positions matching TRBD1. With 4 bases clipped from V and 2 bases from J, the junction kept 3 bases outside the gene matches. The CDR3 totals 13 residues. The germline gives CDR1 SGHRS, CDR2 YFSETQ. DNA for the CDR3: TGCGCCAGCAGCACGACAGGGACCTACGAGCAGTACTTC. Translating gives CASSTTGTYEQYF.

V and J are TRBV30 and TRBJ2-3; 13 nucleotides line up with TRBD2. Germline lookup yields CDR1 GTSNPN and CDR2 SVGIG (reference sequence). This CDR3 comprises 23 residues. J lost 0 bases, V lost 4 bases, and 25 bases had no gene match. The CDR3 nucleotides read TGTGCCTGGACCTCTAGGGGCTCCCTCGCTACTAGCGGGAGGGCCAATAGCACAGATACGCAGTATTTT. It translates to CAWTSRGSLATSGRANSTDTQYF.

The chain carries TRBV6-6 and TRBJ1-2; 11 bases map to TRBD1. Germline V gene lookup returns CDR1 MNHNY and CDR2 SVGAGI (reference sequence). This CDR3 is 15 amino acids long. Trimming at V came to 2 bases and at J to 6 bases, leaving 5 bases not matched to a gene. CDR3 amino acids: CASSYIGQGADGYTF. The CDR3 nucleotides read TGTGCCAGCAGTTACATCGGACAGGGGGCGGATGGCTACACCTTC.

The V and J genes are TRBV30 and TRBJ2-2, with D maybe TRBD2 (5 bases). Germline V gives CDR1 GTSNPN, CDR2 SVGIG (reference sequence). V lost 0 bases to trimming and J lost 4 bases, with 9 bases between them. This CDR3 region has 14 residues. The CDR3 is CAWSVSGSTGELFF. In DNA, the CDR3 is TGTGCCTGGAGTGTATCGGGGAGCACCGGGGAGCTGTTTTTT.

V gene TRBV2 combines with J gene TRBJ1-1, with 7 nucleotides matching TRBD1. The CDR3 has 15 amino acids. Trimming removed 4 bases from V and 5 bases from J; junction bases left unmatched: 10. Germline-derived CDR1 and CDR2 are SNHLY and FYNNEI. Here the CDR3 reads CASSGRQGSGTEAFF. CDR3 sequence (DNA): TGTGCCAGCAGTGGCCGACAGGGAAGCGGTACTGAAGCTTTCTTT.

A single count supports this clone. This sequence joins TRBV4-2 and TRBJ2-3; a possible D gene is TRBD1 (5 bases). From germline, CDR1 is LGHNA and CDR2 YNFKEQ. The CDR3 covers 13 residues. The V and J ends lost 5 bases and 6 bases respectively, with 12 bases between them. The CDR3 bases are TGTGCCAGCAGCTGGGCAGGGTTTGATACGCAGTATTTT. Protein product: CASSWAGFDTQYF.